Below are 4 T cell receptor beta chains sequenced from a single sample in a study of shared clonotypes between healthy human individuals. The data were produced by immunoSEQ multiplex PCR, yet TCRdb's version contains in-frame clones alone and is incomplete. The sample includes more than 1,200,000 clones, 98% to 99% of them seen just once. Sequenced: naive CD4+ T cells sorted from blood. The subset denotes: CD45RA+ positively selected. The source of these receptors is a man aged 25-40 years in good health.

This chain uses TRBV19 with TRBJ1-5; TRBD1 agrees at 7 bases. Germline V gene lookup returns CDR1 LNHDA and CDR2 SQIVND (reference sequence). The ends lost 5 bases at V and 6 bases at J; junction bases unmatched: 19. This CDR3 spans 18 amino acids. CDR3 amino acids: CASSPRVLVGQAVQPQHF. CDR3 nucleotide sequence: TGTGCCAGTAGTCCCCGGGTCCTGGTAGGACAGGCCGTTCAGCCCCAGCATTTT.

This chain links TRBV25-1 with TRBJ1-5; 9 positions agree with TRBD1. There are 16 residues in the CDR3. The germline V gene has CDR1 MGHDK and CDR2 SYGVNS. Losses at the gene ends were 2 bases for V and 7 bases for J; bases not matched to a gene: 9. In DNA, the CDR3 is TGTGCCAGCAGTGAAAGGGGGACAGGGTTTGGACAGCCCCAGCATTTT. This gives the protein CASSERGTGFGQPQHF. Using reference TRBV25-1 and TRBJ1-5 for the parts outside the CDR3, the full variable domain is EADIYQTPRYLVIGTGKKITLECSQTMGHDKMYWYQQDPGMELHLIHYSYGVNSTEKGDLSSESTVSRIRTEHFPLTLESARPSHTSQYLCASSERGTGFGQPQHFGDGTRLSIL.

The rearrangement joins TRBV9 to TRBJ2-1; 8 bases align to TRBD2. The J segment lost 2 bases and the V segment lost 7 bases, leaving 8 bases of the junction unmatched. The CDR3 length is 15 residues. Germline CDR1 SGDLS, CDR2 YYNGEE. The CDR3 DNA reads TGTGCCAGCTCAACAGCGGGAGTAACCTACAATGAGCAGTTCTTC. It yields the protein CASSTAGVTYNEQFF.

The DNA of the CDR3 is TGTGCCAGCAGTGCGGACAAAGGGAGTGAAAAACTGTTTTTT. Its translation: CASSADKGSEKLFF. This chain connects TRBV25-1 to TRBJ1-4, with D perhaps matching TRBD1 (5 bases). The CDR3 contains 14 residues. Trimming took 4 bases from V and 7 from J, leaving 13 bases between them. Germline V gene lookup returns CDR1 MGHDK and CDR2 SYGVNS.